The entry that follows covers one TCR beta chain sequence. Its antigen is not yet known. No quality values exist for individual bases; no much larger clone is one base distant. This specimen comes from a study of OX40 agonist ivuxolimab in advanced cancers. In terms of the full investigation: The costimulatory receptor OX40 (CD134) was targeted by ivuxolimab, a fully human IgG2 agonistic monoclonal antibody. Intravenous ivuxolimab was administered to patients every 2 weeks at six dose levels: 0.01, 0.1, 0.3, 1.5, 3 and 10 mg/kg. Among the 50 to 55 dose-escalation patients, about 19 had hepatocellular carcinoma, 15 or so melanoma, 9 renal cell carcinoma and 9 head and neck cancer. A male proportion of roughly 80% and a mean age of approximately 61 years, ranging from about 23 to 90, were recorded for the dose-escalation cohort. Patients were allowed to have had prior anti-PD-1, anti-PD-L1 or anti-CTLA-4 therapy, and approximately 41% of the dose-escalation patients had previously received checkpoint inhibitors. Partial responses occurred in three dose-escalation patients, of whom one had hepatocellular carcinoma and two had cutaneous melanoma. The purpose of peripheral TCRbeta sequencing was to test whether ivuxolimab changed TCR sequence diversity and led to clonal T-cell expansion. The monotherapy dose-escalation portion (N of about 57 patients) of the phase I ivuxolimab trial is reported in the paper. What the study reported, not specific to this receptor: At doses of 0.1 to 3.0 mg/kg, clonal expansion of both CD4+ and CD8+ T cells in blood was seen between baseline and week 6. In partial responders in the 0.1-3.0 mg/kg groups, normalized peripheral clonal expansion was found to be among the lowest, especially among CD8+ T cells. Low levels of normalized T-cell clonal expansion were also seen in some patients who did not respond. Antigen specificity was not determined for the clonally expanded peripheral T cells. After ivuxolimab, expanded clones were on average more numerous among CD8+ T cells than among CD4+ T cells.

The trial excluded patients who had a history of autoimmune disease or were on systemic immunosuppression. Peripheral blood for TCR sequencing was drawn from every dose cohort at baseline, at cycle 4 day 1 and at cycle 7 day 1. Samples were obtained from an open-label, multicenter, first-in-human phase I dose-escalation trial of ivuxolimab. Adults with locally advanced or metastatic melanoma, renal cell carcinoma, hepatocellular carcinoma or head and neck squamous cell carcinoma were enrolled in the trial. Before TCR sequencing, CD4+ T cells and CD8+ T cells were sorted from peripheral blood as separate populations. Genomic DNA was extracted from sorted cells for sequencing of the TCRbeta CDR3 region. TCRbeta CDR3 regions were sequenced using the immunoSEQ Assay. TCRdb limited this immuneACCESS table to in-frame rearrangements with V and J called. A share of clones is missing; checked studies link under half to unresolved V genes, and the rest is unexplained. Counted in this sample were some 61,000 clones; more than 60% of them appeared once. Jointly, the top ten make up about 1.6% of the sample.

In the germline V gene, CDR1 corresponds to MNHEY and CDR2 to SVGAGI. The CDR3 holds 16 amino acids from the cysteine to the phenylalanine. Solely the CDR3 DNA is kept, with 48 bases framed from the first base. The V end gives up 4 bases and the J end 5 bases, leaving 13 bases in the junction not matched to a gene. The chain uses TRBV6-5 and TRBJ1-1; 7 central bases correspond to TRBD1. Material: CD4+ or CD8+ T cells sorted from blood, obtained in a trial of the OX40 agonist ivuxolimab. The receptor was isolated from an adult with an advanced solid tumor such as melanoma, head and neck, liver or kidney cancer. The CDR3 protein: CASSFFATGLGTEAFF. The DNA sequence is TGTGCCAGCAGTTTCTTTGCGACAGGGTTGGGAACTGAAGCTTTCTTT.